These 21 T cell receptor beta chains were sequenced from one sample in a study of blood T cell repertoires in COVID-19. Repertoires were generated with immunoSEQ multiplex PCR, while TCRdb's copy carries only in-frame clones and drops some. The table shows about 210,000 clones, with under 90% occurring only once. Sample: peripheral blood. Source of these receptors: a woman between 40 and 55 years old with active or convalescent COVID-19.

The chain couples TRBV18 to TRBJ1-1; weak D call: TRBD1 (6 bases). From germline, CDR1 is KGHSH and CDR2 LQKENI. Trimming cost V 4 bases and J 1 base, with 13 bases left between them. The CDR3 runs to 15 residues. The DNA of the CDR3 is TGTGCCAGCTCACGCACGCAGGGGCGGAACACTGAAGCTTTCTTT. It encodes CASSRTQGRNTEAFF.

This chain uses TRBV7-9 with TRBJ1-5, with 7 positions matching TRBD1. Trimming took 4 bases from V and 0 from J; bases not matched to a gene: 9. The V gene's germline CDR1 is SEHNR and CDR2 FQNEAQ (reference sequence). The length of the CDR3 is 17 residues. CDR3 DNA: TGTGCCAGCAGCTGGGGACAGAACCAATATAGCAATCAGCCCCAGCATTTT. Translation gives CASSWGQNQYSNQPQHF.

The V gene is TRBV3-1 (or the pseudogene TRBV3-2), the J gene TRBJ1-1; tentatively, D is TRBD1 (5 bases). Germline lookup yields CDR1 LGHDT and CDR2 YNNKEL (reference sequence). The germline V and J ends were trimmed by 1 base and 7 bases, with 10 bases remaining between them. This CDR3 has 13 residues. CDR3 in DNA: TGTGCCAGCAGCCAAGGGGCAGACAGTGAAGCTTTCTTT. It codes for CASSQGADSEAFF.

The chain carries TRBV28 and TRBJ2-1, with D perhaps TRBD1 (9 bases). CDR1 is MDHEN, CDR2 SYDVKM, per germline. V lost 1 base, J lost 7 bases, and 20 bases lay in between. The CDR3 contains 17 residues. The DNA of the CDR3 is TGTGCCAGCAGTTTATCCGGGGGGGACAGGGCCGGTAATGAGCAGTTCTTC. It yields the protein CASSLSGGDRAGNEQFF.

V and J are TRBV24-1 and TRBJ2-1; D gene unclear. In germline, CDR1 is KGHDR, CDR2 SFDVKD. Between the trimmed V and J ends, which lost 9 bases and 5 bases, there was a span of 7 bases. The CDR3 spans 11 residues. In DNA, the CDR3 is TGTGCCACCCAGATTAACAATGAGCAGTTCTTC. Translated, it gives CATQINNEQFF.

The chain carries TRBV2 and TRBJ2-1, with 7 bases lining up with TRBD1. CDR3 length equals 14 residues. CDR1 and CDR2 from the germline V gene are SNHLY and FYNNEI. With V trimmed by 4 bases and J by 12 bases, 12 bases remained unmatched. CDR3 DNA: TGTGCCAGCAGTGGGGGGACAGTCGTAGCGCGGCAGTTCTTC. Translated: CASSGGTVVARQFF.

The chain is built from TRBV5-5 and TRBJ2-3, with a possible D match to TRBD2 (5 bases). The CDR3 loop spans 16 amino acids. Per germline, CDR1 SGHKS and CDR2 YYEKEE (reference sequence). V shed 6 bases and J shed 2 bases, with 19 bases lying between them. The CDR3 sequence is CASTLPLGGFTDTQYF. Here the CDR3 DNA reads TGTGCCAGCACCCTACCACTAGGTGGGTTCACAGATACGCAGTATTTT.

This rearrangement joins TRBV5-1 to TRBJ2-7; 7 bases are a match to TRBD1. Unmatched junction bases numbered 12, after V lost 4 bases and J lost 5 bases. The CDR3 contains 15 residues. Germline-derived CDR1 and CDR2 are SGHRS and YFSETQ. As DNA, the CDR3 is TGCGCCAGCAGCCCGGCGTTTCACAGGGGAGACGAGCAGTACTTC. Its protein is CASSPAFHRGDEQYF.

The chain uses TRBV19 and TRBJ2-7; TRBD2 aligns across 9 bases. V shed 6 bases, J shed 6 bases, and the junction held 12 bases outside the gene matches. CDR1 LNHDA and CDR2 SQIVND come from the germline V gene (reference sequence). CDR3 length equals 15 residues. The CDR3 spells CASSLQGGGVGEQYF. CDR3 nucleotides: TGTGCCAGTAGCTTGCAGGGCGGGGGGGTCGGCGAGCAGTACTTC.

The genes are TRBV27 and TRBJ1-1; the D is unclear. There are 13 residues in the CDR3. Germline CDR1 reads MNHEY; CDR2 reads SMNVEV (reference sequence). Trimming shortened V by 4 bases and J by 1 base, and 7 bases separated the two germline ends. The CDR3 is CASSSPGNTEAFF. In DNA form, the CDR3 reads TGTGCCAGCAGTTCGCCGGGGAACACTGAAGCTTTCTTT.

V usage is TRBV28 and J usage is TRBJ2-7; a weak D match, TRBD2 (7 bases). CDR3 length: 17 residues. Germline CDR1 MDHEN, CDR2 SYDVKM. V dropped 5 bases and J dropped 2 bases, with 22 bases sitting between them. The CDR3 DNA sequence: TGTGCCAGCAGTCCCCCTATGGGGAGGGGGACCCCCTACGAGCAGTACTTC. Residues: CASSPPMGRGTPYEQYF.

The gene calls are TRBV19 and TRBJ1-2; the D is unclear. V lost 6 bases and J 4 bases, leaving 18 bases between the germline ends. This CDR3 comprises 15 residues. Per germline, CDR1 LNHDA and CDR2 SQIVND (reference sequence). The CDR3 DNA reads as TGTGCCAGTAGGAAAGGGCAGTTTGGAGGCTATGGCTACACCTTC. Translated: CASRKGQFGGYGYTF.

Here the CDR3 DNA reads TGTGCCACCAGTTACCAGGGAAGAACGAATGAGCAGTTCTTC. This encodes CATSYQGRTNEQFF. This chain connects TRBV24-1 to TRBJ2-1; maybe TRBD1 (5 bases). CDR1 is KGHDR, CDR2 SFDVKD, per germline. The CDR3 extends over 14 amino acids. Trimming cost V 6 bases and J 7 bases, with 15 bases left between them.

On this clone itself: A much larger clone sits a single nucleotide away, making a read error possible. CDR3 nucleotide sequence: TGTGCCAGCAGCTTGGGGCACACAGATACGCAGTATTTT. It translates to CASSLGHTDTQYF. The chain links TRBV7-3 to TRBJ2-3; D might be TRBD1 (5 bases). Trimming removed 3 bases from V and 2 bases from J, with 6 bases in between. The CDR3 has 13 amino acids. Germline values: CDR1 SGHTA, CDR2 FQGTGA.

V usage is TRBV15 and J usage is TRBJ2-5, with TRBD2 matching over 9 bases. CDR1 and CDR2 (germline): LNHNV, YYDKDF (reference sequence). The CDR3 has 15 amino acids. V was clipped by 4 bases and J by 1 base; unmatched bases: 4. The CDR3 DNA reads TGTGCCACCAGCAAACCTAGCGGGACCCAAGAGACCCAGTACTTC. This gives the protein CATSKPSGTQETQYF. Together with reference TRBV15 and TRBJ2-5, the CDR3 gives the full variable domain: DAMVIQNPRYQVTQFGKPVTLSCSQTLNHNVMYWYQQKSSQAPKLLFHYYDKDFNNEADTPDNFQSRRPNTSFCFLDIRSPGLGDTAMYLCATSKPSGTQETQYFGPGTRLLVL.

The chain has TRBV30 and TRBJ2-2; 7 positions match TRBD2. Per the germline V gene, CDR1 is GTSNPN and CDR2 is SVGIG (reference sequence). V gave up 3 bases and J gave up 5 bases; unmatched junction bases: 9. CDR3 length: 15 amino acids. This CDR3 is CAWRGAGSGTGELFF. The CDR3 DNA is TGTGCCTGGAGGGGAGCGGGGTCCGGAACCGGGGAGCTGTTTTTT.

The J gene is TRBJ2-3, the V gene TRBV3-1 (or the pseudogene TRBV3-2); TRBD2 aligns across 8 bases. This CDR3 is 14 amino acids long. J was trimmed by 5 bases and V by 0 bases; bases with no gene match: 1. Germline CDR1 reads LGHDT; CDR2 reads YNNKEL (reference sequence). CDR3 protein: CASSQDLAGDTQYF. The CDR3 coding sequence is TGTGCCAGCAGCCAAGATCTAGCGGGAGATACGCAGTATTTT.

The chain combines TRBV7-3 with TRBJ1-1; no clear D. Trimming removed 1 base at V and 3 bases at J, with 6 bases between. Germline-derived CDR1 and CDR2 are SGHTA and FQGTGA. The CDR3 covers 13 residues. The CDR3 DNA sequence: TGTGCCAGCAGCTTAATGTATGACACTGAAGCTTTCTTT. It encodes CASSLMYDTEAFF.

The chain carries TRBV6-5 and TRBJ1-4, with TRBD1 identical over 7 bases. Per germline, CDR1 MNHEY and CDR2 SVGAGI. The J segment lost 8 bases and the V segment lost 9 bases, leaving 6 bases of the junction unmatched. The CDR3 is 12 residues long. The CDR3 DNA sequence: TGTGCCAGTAGGGACAGATCCGAAAAACTGTTTTTT. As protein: CASRDRSEKLFF.

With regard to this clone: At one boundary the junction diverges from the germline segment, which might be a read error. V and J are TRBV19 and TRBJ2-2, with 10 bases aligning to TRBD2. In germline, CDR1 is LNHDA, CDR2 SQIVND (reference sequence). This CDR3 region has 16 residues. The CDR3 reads CASSKERGGPTGELFF. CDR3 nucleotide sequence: TGTGCCAGCAGTAAGGAGCGGGGGGGCCCCACCGGGGAGCTGTTTTTT.

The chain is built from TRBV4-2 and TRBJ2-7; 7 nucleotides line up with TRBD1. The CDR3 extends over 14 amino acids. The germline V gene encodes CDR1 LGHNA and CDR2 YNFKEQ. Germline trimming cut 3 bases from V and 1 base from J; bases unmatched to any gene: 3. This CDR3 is CASSQGTASYEQYF. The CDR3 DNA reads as TGTGCCAGCAGCCAGGGGACAGCTTCCTACGAGCAGTACTTC.